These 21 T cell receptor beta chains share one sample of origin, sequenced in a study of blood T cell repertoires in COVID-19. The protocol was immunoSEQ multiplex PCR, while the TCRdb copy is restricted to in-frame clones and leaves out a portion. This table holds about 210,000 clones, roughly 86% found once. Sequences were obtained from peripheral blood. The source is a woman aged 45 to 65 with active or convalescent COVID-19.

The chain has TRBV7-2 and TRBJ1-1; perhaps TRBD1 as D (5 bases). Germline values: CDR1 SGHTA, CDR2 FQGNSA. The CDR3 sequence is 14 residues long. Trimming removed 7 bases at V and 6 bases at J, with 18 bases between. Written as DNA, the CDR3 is TGTGCCAGCACCCCGTTCGGGGGGGTCTCTGAAGCTTTCTTT. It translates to CASTPFGGVSEAFF. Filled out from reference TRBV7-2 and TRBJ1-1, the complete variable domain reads GAGVSQSPSNKVTEKGKDVELRCDPISGHTALYWYRQSLGQGLEFLIYFQGNSAPDKSGLPSDRFSAERTGGSVSTLTIQRTQQEDSAVYLCASTPFGGVSEAFFGQGTRLTVV.

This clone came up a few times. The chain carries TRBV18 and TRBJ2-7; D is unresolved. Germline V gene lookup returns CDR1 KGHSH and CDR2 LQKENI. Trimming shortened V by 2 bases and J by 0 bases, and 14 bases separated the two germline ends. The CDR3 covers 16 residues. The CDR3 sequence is CASSPYESVSSYEQYF. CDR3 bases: TGTGCCAGCTCACCATACGAGTCGGTTAGCTCCTACGAGCAGTACTTC.

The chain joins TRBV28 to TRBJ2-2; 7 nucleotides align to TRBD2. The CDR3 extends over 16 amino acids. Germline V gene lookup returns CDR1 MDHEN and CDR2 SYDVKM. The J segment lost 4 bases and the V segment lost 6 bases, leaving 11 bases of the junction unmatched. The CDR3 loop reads CASSQVGQRGTGELFF. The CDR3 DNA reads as TGTGCCAGCAGCCAAGTGGGCCAGCGGGGCACCGGGGAGCTGTTTTTT.

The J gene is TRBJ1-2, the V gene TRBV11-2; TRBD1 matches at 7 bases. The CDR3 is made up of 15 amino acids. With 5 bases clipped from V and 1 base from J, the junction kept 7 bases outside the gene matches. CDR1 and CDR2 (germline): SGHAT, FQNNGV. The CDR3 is CASSPWDSFNYGYTF. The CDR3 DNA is TGTGCCAGCAGCCCATGGGACAGCTTTAACTATGGCTACACCTTC.

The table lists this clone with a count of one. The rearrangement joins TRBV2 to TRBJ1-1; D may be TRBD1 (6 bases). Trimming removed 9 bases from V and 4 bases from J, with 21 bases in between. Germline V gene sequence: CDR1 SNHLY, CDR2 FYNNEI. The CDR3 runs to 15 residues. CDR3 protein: CASRQALGEGTEAFF. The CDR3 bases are TGTGCCAGTCGACAGGCACTCGGGGAGGGCACTGAAGCTTTCTTT.

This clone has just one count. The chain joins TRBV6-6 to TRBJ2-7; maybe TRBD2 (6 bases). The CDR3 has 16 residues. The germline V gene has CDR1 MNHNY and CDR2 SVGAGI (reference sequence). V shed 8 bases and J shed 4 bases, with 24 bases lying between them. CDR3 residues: CASDELKTRGEYEQYF. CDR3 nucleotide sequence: TGTGCCAGCGACGAGTTGAAGACTAGAGGCGAATACGAGCAGTACTTC.

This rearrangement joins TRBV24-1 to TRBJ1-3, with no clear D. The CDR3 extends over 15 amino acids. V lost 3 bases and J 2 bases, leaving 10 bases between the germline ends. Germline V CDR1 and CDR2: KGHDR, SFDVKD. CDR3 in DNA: TGTGCCACCAGTGATCCTAAGTCTGCTGGAAACACCATATATTTT. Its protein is CATSDPKSAGNTIYF.

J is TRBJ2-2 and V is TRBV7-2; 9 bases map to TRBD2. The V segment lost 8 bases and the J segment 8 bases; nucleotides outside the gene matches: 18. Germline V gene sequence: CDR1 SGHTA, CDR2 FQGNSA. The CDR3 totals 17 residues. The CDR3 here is CASAPGLRGGRRGELFF. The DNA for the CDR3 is TGTGCCAGCGCCCCGGGGTTGCGGGGGGGCCGGCGAGGGGAGCTGTTTTTT.

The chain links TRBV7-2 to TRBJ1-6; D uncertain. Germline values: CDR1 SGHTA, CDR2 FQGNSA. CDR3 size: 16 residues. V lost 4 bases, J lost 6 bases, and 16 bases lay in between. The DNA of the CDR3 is TGTGCCAGCAGCTCCCTCGCCCCGAGATCTAATTCACCCCTCCACTTT. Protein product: CASSSLAPRSNSPLHF.

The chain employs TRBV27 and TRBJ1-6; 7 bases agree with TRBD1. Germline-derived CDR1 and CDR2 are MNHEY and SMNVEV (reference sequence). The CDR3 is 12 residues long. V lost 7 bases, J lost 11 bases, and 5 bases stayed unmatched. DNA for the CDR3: TGTGCCAGCAAGGGGACAGCAACACCCCTCCACTTT. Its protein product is CASKGTATPLHF.

The CDR3 sequence is CASSLEQGPYNEQFF. DNA of the CDR3: TGCGCCAGCAGCTTGGAGCAGGGGCCCTACAATGAGCAGTTCTTC. This chain uses TRBV5-1 with TRBJ2-1, with D possibly being TRBD1 (6 bases). CDR1 is SGHRS, CDR2 YFSETQ, per germline. Trimming removed 0 bases from V and 2 bases from J, with 9 bases in between. The CDR3 has 15 residues.

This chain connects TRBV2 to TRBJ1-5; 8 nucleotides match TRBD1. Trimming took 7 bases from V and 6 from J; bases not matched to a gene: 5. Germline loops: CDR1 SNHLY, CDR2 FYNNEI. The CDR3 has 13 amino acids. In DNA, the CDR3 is TGTGCCAGCACCGGACAGGGTCCTCAGCCCCAGCATTTT. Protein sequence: CASTGQGPQPQHF.

DNA for the CDR3: TGTGCCAGCAGCCTGCGACAGGGGATAAGCTACACCTTC. This sequence encodes CASSLRQGISYTF. The chain couples TRBV6-5 to TRBJ1-2; 8 bases are shared with TRBD1. This CDR3 spans 13 amino acids. Looked up from germline, CDR1 is MNHEY and CDR2 is SVGAGI. V gave up 6 bases and J gave up 9 bases; unmatched junction bases: 9.

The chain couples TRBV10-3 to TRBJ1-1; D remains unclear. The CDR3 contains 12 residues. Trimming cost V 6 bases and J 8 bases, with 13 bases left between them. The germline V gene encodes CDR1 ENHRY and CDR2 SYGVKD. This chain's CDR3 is CAISPTEREAFF. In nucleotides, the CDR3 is TGTGCCATCAGCCCCACCGAGCGGGAAGCTTTCTTT.

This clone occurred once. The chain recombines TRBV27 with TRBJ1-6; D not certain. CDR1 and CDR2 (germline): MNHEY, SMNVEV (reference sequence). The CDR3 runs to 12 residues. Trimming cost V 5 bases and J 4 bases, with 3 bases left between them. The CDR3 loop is CASSQYNSPLHF. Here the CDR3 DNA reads TGTGCCAGCAGTCAATATAATTCACCCCTCCACTTT.

CDR3 in DNA: TGTGCCAGCAGTTTTTCCGGGAGAGTAGAGACCCAGTACTTC. Protein product: CASSFSGRVETQYF. The rearrangement uses TRBV7-9 and TRBJ2-5; the D gene is possibly TRBD2 (6 bases). The CDR3 consists of 14 residues. The V gene's germline CDR1 is SEHNR and CDR2 FQNEAQ (reference sequence). Trimming removed 6 bases from V and 4 bases from J, with 15 bases in between.

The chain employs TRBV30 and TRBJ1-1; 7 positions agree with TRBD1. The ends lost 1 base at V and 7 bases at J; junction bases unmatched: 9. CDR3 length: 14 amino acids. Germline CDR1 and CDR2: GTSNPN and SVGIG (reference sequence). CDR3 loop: CAWSGITGVDEAFF. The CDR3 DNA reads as TGTGCCTGGAGTGGTATAACAGGGGTAGATGAAGCTTTCTTT.

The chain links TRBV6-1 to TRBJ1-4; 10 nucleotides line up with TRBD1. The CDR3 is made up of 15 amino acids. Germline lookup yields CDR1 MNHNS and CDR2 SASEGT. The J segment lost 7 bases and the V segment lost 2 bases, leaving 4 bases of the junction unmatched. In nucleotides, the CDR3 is TGTGCCAGCAGTGAACGGACAGGGGGGGCTGAAAAACTGTTTTTT. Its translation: CASSERTGGAEKLFF.

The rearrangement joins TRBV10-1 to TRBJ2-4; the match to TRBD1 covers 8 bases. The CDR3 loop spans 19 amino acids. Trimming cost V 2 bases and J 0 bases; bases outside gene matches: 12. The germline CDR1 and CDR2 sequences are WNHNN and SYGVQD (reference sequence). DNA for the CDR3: TGCGCCAGCAGTGAGACGGAACCGGACAGGGTAGGAGCCAAAAACATTCAGTACTTC. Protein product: CASSETEPDRVGAKNIQYF.

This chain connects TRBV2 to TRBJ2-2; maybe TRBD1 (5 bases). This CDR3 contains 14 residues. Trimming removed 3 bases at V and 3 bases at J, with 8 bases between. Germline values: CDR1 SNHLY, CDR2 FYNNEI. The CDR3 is CASSDRADTGELFF. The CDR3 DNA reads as TGTGCCAGCAGTGACAGGGCTGACACCGGGGAGCTGTTTTTT. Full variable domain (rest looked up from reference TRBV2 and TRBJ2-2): EPEVTQTPSHQVTQMGQEVILRCVPISNHLYFYWYRQILGQKVEFLVSFYNNEISEKSEIFDDQFSVERPDGSNFTLKIRSTKLEDSAMYFCASSDRADTGELFFGEGSRLTVL.

In nucleotides, the CDR3 is TGCGCCAGCAGTTCTGGACAGAACCAAGAGACCCAGTACTTC. Amino acid sequence: CASSSGQNQETQYF. V usage is TRBV10-1 and J usage is TRBJ2-5, with D tentatively TRBD1 (6 bases). Trimming took off 5 bases at V and 0 bases at J, with 10 bases between the two ends. The germline V gene has CDR1 WNHNN and CDR2 SYGVQD (reference sequence). The CDR3 covers 14 residues.